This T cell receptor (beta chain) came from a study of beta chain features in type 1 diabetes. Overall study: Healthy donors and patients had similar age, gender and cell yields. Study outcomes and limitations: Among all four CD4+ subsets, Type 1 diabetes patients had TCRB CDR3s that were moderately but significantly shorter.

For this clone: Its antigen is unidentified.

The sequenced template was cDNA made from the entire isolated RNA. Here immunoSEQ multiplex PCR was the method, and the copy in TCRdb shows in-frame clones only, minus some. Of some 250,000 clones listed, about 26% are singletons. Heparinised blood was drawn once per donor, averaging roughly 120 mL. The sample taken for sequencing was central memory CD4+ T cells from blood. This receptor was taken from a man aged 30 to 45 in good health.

CDR3 region: CAWSEARGPYSNQPQHF. CDR3 nucleotides: TGTGCCTGGAGTGAGGCCAGGGGGCCCTATAGCAATCAGCCCCAGCATTTT. The J gene is TRBJ1-5, the V gene TRBV30, with 8 positions matching TRBD1. J lost 0 bases, V lost 1 base, and 8 bases had no gene match. Germline assignment: CDR1 GTSNPN and CDR2 SVGIG (reference sequence). The CDR3 spans 17 residues.